This T cell receptor (beta chain) is drawn from a study of blood T cells in healthy people across ages. CDR3 length: 15 residues. V gave up 1 base and J gave up 4 bases; unmatched junction bases: 9. Germline V gives CDR1 DFQATT, CDR2 SNEGSKA (reference sequence). The second PCR ran about 6 to 11 cycles with a sample-barcoded 5' primer and J-beta primers. TCRdb reprocessed the 5' RACE reads with MiXCR, giving one entry per CDR3 protein. In the table there are about 970,000 distinct CDR3 sequences, roughly 51% of which are singletons. General observations from the study: Strong correlation was found linking TCR beta diversity to naive T cell percentage. TCR beta diversity per million T cells fell roughly linearly with age.

With regard to this clonotype: The antigen remains undetermined.

Samples had at least 6.5 million PBMCs isolated from them. The sequence came from a woman aged 60 to 75 in good health. The chain carries TRBV20-1 and TRBJ2-5, with 7 bases that match TRBD2. The sequenced sample was blood. CDR3 DNA sequence: TGCAGTGCTAGAGGAGGGCGGGAGTCTGTAGAGACCCAGTACTTC. This codes for CSARGGRESVETQYF.